This T cell receptor beta chain derives from a study of blood T cell repertoires in COVID-19. Study information: From the United States, Italy and Spain came samples of acute and convalescent COVID-19. Nucleic acid was either cDNA or gDNA, and it came from T cells, B-cell-depleted T cells, or PBMCs.

Authors' processing steps: Reference gene primer amplification gave estimated nucleated cell counts. TCRdb keeps only in-frame clones here, not all; method: immunoSEQ multiplex PCR. V, J and clone size were drawn from that table, and D and trimming were deduced from the DNA. Here the sample spans over 250,000 clones, 75% to 90% being singletons. Germline V gives CDR1 SGHVS, CDR2 FNYEAQ. The CDR3 spans 15 residues. V was pared by 1 base and J by 1 base, with 7 bases between. Sequenced material: peripheral blood. This receptor was taken from a man between 45 and 60 years old with acute or convalescent COVID-19. V is TRBV7-6 and J is TRBJ2-2; D might be TRBD1 (6 bases). The CDR3 DNA sequence: TGTGCCAGCAGCTTAGACAGGGTGAACACCGGGGAGCTGTTTTTT. Its protein is CASSLDRVNTGELFF.